This TCR beta chain was identified during a study of T cells in Graves' hyperthyroidism and ophthalmopathy. This clonotype was detected only a few times. Antigen unknown. General observations from the study: Patients with ophthalmopathy were separated from those with stable hyperthyroidism by a 13 V-J model. Most expanded thyroid clonotypes above 0.001 also appeared in blood.

The CDR3 is 15 amino acids. Trimming took 7 bases from V and 0 from J, leaving 15 bases between them. From germline, CDR1 is MDHEN and CDR2 SYDVKM. RNA transcripts gave rise to amplified TCR beta CDR3 regions. HTBI primers drove first-round RT-PCR of the TCR CDR3. TCRdb re-called the multiplex PCR reads with MiXCR, one entry per CDR3 protein. The sample carries hundreds of thousands of distinct CDR3 sequences, 14% recorded once. Recently diagnosed hyperthyroidism of less than 2 months' duration affected patients aged 18 to 65. Material: blood. This TCR was sampled from a woman aged 30 to 39 with Graves' hyperthyroidism. This chain connects TRBV28 to TRBJ1-2; D not certain. The CDR3 spells CASTFFRMTNYGYTF. CDR3 nucleotide sequence: TGTGCCAGCACCTTCTTCAGGATGACTAACTATGGCTACACCTTC.